These 18 T cell receptor beta chains were all obtained from the same sample, sequenced in a study of blood T cell repertoires in COVID-19. Libraries were prepared by immunoSEQ multiplex PCR; TCRdb keeps only in-frame clonotypes and omits some of them. The sample has roughly 60,000 clones, approximately 80% seen once. The specimen sequenced was peripheral blood. The receptors were sampled from a man aged 25 to 40 with COVID-19, enrolled during active disease.

This clone was found a few times. The J gene is TRBJ2-3, the V gene TRBV6-1; TRBD2 matches at 9 bases. From germline, CDR1 is MNHNS and CDR2 SASEGT. Trimming took 4 bases from V and 9 from J; bases not matched to a gene: 14. The CDR3 length is 16 residues. Here the CDR3 reads CASSGVPREGRGTQYF. CDR3 in DNA: TGTGCCAGCAGTGGAGTCCCGCGGGAGGGCCGAGGAACGCAGTATTTT.

The chain uses TRBV6-5 and TRBJ1-4; TRBD1 aligns across 10 bases. Germline loops: CDR1 MNHEY, CDR2 SVGAGI. J gave up 8 bases and V 1 base, and 4 bases lay outside the gene matches. The CDR3 spans 15 residues. The CDR3 coding sequence is TGTGCCAGCAGTTACTGGAGGACAGGGGGGGAAAAACTGTTTTTT. Amino acids: CASSYWRTGGEKLFF.

The CDR3 DNA follows: TGTGCCAGCCTAGGACTAAAAGGCTACAATGAGCAGTTCTTC. This translates into CASLGLKGYNEQFF. This chain links TRBV19 with TRBJ2-1; weak D call: TRBD2 (6 bases). V gave up 9 bases and J gave up 3 bases, with 15 bases separating them. The germline V gene encodes CDR1 LNHDA and CDR2 SQIVND (reference sequence). The CDR3 has 14 residues.

The chain is built from TRBV11-3 and TRBJ1-2; D is unresolved. Trimming shortened V by 5 bases and J by 8 bases, and 12 bases separated the two germline ends. CDR3 length: 12 residues. The V gene's germline CDR1 is SGHNT and CDR2 YENEEA. CDR3: CASSRLWRGYTF. Written as DNA, the CDR3 is TGTGCCAGCAGCCGACTTTGGCGAGGCTACACCTTC.

This chain links TRBV6-4 with TRBJ2-2, with a weak D call TRBD2 (6 bases). V lost 8 bases to trimming and J lost 0 bases, with 16 bases between them. The germline gives CDR1 MRHNA, CDR2 SNTAGT. The CDR3 consists of 16 residues. In DNA form, the CDR3 reads TGTGCCAGCTCCCCGGCGGAGCGGGCGAACACCGGGGAGCTGTTTTTT. Translated, it gives CASSPAERANTGELFF.

This chain links TRBV6-1 with TRBJ1-1, with D possibly matching TRBD1 (6 bases). The V gene's germline CDR1 is MNHNS and CDR2 SASEGT. V was trimmed by 5 bases and J by 1 base, leaving 8 bases between them. The CDR3 has 13 amino acids. CDR3 in DNA: TGTGCCAGCAGTTCGACAGGGAACACTGAAGCTTTCTTT. Its protein is CASSSTGNTEAFF.

This chain joins TRBV19 and TRBJ2-6; TRBD1 aligns across 7 bases. Trimming took 4 bases from V and 9 from J; bases not matched to a gene: 9. CDR1 LNHDA and CDR2 SQIVND come from the germline V gene (reference sequence). The CDR3 loop spans 15 amino acids. The CDR3 bases are TGTGCCAGTAGTAGTACAGGGGCGTCCTACAACGTCCTGACTTTC. It yields the protein CASSSTGASYNVLTF.

The rearrangement joins TRBV3-1 (or the pseudogene TRBV3-2) to TRBJ2-1, with D possibly matching TRBD2 (6 bases). V was trimmed by 0 bases and J by 0 bases, leaving 18 bases between them. This CDR3 contains 19 residues. From germline, CDR1 is LGHDT and CDR2 YNNKEL (reference sequence). The CDR3, as DNA: TGTGCCAGCAGCCAAGATCGTGGCGCGGGGCCAAGCTCCTACAATGAGCAGTTCTTC. This codes for CASSQDRGAGPSSYNEQFF.

For the CDR3, the DNA is TGTGCCAGCAGTTACTCGGGAGGGTTGAACACTGAAGCTTTCTTT. It yields the protein CASSYSGGLNTEAFF. This chain joins TRBV6-5 and TRBJ1-1; D gene uncertain. The CDR3 has 15 residues. Germline V gene lookup returns CDR1 MNHEY and CDR2 SVGAGI. V dropped 0 bases and J dropped 0 bases, with 8 bases sitting between them.

This chain joins TRBV27 and TRBJ1-1; TRBD1 matches at 7 bases. Trimming cost V 3 bases and J 5 bases; bases outside gene matches: 9. Germline values: CDR1 MNHEY, CDR2 SMNVEV (reference sequence). The CDR3 has 15 amino acids. The CDR3: CASSFVRGRWTEAFF. CDR3 coding DNA: TGTGCCAGCAGTTTCGTCAGGGGGAGGTGGACTGAAGCTTTCTTT.

The rearrangement uses TRBV2 and TRBJ1-2; 10 positions agree with TRBD1. Looked up from germline, CDR1 is SNHLY and CDR2 is FYNNEI. The V and J ends lost 6 bases and 5 bases, in that order; junction bases with no gene match: 15. This CDR3 region has 17 residues. DNA of the CDR3: TGTGCCAGCAGGGGAACCGGGACAGGGGCCTTAGGGTATGGCTACACCTTC. It is translated as CASRGTGTGALGYGYTF.

This clone was detected only a few times. This chain links TRBV15 with TRBJ2-7, with D perhaps matching TRBD1 (6 bases). CDR1 is LNHNV, CDR2 YYDKDF, per germline (reference sequence). This CDR3 spans 18 amino acids. Trimming cost V 3 bases and J 0 bases, with 21 bases left between them. CDR3 amino acids: CATSSTPKLTGFSYEQYF. In nucleotides, the CDR3 is TGTGCCACCAGCAGTACCCCGAAATTAACAGGGTTCTCCTACGAGCAGTACTTC.

The chain links TRBV5-1 to TRBJ2-1, with a possible D match to TRBD1 (5 bases). Germline V gene data show CDR1 as SGHRS and CDR2 as YFSETQ. V lost 0 bases to trimming and J lost 0 bases, with 10 bases between them. The length of the CDR3 is 16 residues. This CDR3 reads CASSLAVDSSYNEQFF. CDR3 coding DNA: TGCGCCAGCAGCTTGGCGGTTGACAGCTCCTACAATGAGCAGTTCTTC. The full variable domain, its missing parts supplied by reference TRBV5-1 and TRBJ2-1, is KAGVTQTPRYLIKTRGQQVTLSCSPISGHRSVSWYQQTPGQGLQFLFEYFSETQRNKGNFPGRFSGRQFSNSRSEMNVSTLELGDSALYLCASSLAVDSSYNEQFFGPGTRLTVL.

The gene calls are TRBV28 and TRBJ2-1, with D possibly being TRBD2 (5 bases). Per the germline V gene, CDR1 is MDHEN and CDR2 is SYDVKM. V lost 6 bases and J 2 bases, leaving 14 bases between the germline ends. CDR3 length equals 15 residues. The CDR3 here is CASRSSSGTYNEQFF. As DNA, the CDR3 is TGTGCCAGCAGAAGTTCGTCGGGGACCTACAATGAGCAGTTCTTC.

This clone appeared a few times. The chain joins TRBV2 to TRBJ1-4; a weak D match, TRBD1 (6 bases). V was clipped by 7 bases and J by 0 bases, with 18 bases between them. Looked up from germline, CDR1 is SNHLY and CDR2 is FYNNEI. The CDR3 is 17 residues long. CDR3 residues: CASTPGTWPATNEKLFF. The CDR3 region has the DNA TGTGCCAGCACACCGGGGACATGGCCTGCAACTAATGAAAAACTGTTTTTT.

This rearrangement joins TRBV27 to TRBJ1-2, with 8 bases fitting TRBD1. Germline CDR1 is MNHEY and CDR2 is SMNVEV (reference sequence). V lost 3 bases and J lost 4; bases outside the gene matches: 1. The CDR3 runs to 13 residues. The CDR3 sequence is CASSFGTGYGYTF. CDR3 bases: TGTGCCAGCAGTTTCGGGACAGGCTATGGCTACACCTTC.

The V gene is TRBV11-2, the J gene TRBJ2-1; 10 positions agree with TRBD2. The CDR3 is 15 amino acids. The V gene's germline CDR1 is SGHAT and CDR2 FQNNGV. V was pared by 0 bases and J by 8 bases, with 4 bases of the junction left unmatched. CDR3 protein: CASSLEPGLAYEQFF. CDR3 nucleotides: TGTGCCAGCAGCTTAGAACCGGGACTAGCGTATGAGCAGTTCTTC.

This sequence joins TRBV5-4 and TRBJ1-4; tentatively, D is TRBD1 (6 bases). The CDR3 loop spans 14 amino acids. The ends were cut back, 2 bases at V and 8 bases at J, with 13 bases in the middle. Germline-derived CDR1 and CDR2 are SGHNT and YYREEE (reference sequence). The CDR3, as DNA: TGTGCCAGCAGCTTACAGGGTATAGAGGAAAAACTGTTTTTT. It is translated as CASSLQGIEEKLFF.